The 22 T cell receptor beta chains below come from one sample, sequenced in a study of shared clonotypes between healthy human individuals. The protocol was immunoSEQ multiplex PCR, while the TCRdb copy is restricted to in-frame clones and leaves out a portion. Here the sample spans about 380,000 clones, approximately 96% being singletons. Sequencing was carried out using memory CD8+ T cells sorted from blood. Stated subset: CD45RO+ cells pooled with CCR7-negative TemRA cells. The receptor source for this set is a man aged 25 to 40 in good health.

The chain employs TRBV19 and TRBJ2-1; 13 bases map to TRBD2. CDR3 length: 14 amino acids. The V segment lost 10 bases and the J segment 8 bases; nucleotides outside the gene matches: 8. Germline V gene sequence: CDR1 LNHDA, CDR2 SQIVND (reference sequence). The CDR3 DNA is TGTGCCACGAGGACTAGCGGGAGAGGGGATGAGCAGTTCTTC. This codes for CATRTSGRGDEQFF.

The chain recombines TRBV10-3 with TRBJ2-3; D assignment may be TRBD1 or TRBD2 (5 bases each). V lost 8 bases to trimming and J lost 4 bases, with 16 bases between them. CDR3 length: 14 residues. CDR1 ENHRY and CDR2 SYGVKD come from the germline V gene. This CDR3 reads CAIALGDAPDTQYF. The CDR3, as DNA: TGTGCCATCGCCCTGGGGGACGCACCAGATACGCAGTATTTT.

The CDR3 region has the DNA TGTGCCAGCAGTGAATCCACAGGGCCTAATCAGCCCCAGCATTTT. Its translation is CASSESTGPNQPQHF. The chain carries TRBV2 and TRBJ1-5; possible D gene TRBD1, 6 bases. Germline V gives CDR1 SNHLY, CDR2 FYNNEI. The CDR3 sequence is 15 residues long. The V end was cut by 2 bases, the J end by 4 bases, with 12 bases between. The full variable domain, completed using reference TRBV2 and TRBJ1-5, is EPEVTQTPSHQVTQMGQEVILRCVPISNHLYFYWYRQILGQKVEFLVSFYNNEISEKSEIFDDQFSVERPDGSNFTLKIRSTKLEDSAMYFCASSESTGPNQPQHFGDGTRLSIL.

V usage is TRBV28 and J usage is TRBJ1-1, with D maybe TRBD1 (6 bases). V lost 2 bases to trimming and J lost 5 bases, with 15 bases between them. The germline CDR1 and CDR2 sequences are MDHEN and SYDVKM. The CDR3 sequence is 15 residues long. The CDR3 DNA sequence: TGTGCCAGCAGTTTAAACGGGGGCGTTGGTACTGAAGCTTTCTTT. It specifies CASSLNGGVGTEAFF. Using reference TRBV28 and TRBJ1-1 for the parts outside the CDR3, the full variable domain is DVKVTQSSRYLVKRTGEKVFLECVQDMDHENMFWYRQDPGLGLRLIYFSYDVKMKEKGDIPEGYSVSREKKERFSLILESASTNQTSMYLCASSLNGGVGTEAFFGQGTRLTVV.

The chain joins TRBV7-9 to TRBJ2-3, with D maybe TRBD2 (6 bases). V gave up 7 bases and J gave up 0 bases, with 14 bases separating them. CDR3 length equals 15 residues. Per the germline V gene, CDR1 is SEHNR and CDR2 is FQNEAQ (reference sequence). The CDR3 coding sequence is TGTGCCAGCACCCTAAGTCGGGGGAGCACAGATACGCAGTATTTT. Protein: CASTLSRGSTDTQYF.

This sequence joins TRBV7-3 and TRBJ2-7; tentatively, D is TRBD1 (6 bases). CDR3 length: 15 amino acids. Germline-derived CDR1 and CDR2 are SGHTA and FQGTGA. V was pared by 2 bases and J by 1 base, with 12 bases between. CDR3 loop: CASSLQAGVSYEQYF. In DNA form, the CDR3 reads TGTGCCAGCAGCTTACAGGCAGGGGTATCCTACGAGCAGTACTTC.

The count of this clone is one. The chain is built from TRBV28 and TRBJ1-5; D remains ambiguous. The CDR3 length is 15 residues. With 4 bases removed from V and 7 bases from J, the gap between germline ends came to 17 bases. CDR1 is MDHEN and CDR2 is SYDVKM in the germline V gene. The CDR3 DNA follows: TGTGCCAGCAGTTGGGAGGGCAGATTTGGGCAGCCCCAGCATTTT. Translated, it gives CASSWEGRFGQPQHF. Combining the CDR3 with reference TRBV28 and TRBJ1-5 gives the whole variable domain DVKVTQSSRYLVKRTGEKVFLECVQDMDHENMFWYRQDPGLGLRLIYFSYDVKMKEKGDIPEGYSVSREKKERFSLILESASTNQTSMYLCASSWEGRFGQPQHFGDGTRLSIL.

Concerning this clone: Additional DNA sequences in this sample encode the identical CDR3. This chain joins TRBV2 and TRBJ2-7; 9 bases are shared with TRBD1. V shed 6 bases, J shed 4 bases, and the junction held 1 base outside the gene matches. The length of the CDR3 is 12 residues. Germline V gene lookup returns CDR1 SNHLY and CDR2 FYNNEI. CDR3 nucleotides: TGTGCCAGCAGGGACAGGGGATACGAGCAGTACTTC. Protein sequence: CASRDRGYEQYF.

The chain joins TRBV19 to TRBJ2-1, with D uncertain. This CDR3 spans 11 amino acids. In germline, CDR1 is LNHDA, CDR2 SQIVND (reference sequence). Trimming removed 7 bases from V and 7 bases from J, with 8 bases in between. CDR3 bases: TGTGCCAGTAACTGGGCAAATGAGCAGTTCTTC. Residues: CASNWANEQFF.

The chain joins TRBV4-1 to TRBJ1-1; TRBD1 matches 7 bases. After removal of 0 bases from V and 0 bases from J, the junction contained 7 bases not matched to a gene. Germline assignment: CDR1 MGHRA and CDR2 YSYEKL. The CDR3 totals 17 residues. In DNA form, the CDR3 reads TGCGCCAGCAGCCAAGATTCATATGACAGGGTGAACACTGAAGCTTTCTTT. Residues: CASSQDSYDRVNTEAFF.

V gene TRBV27 combines with J gene TRBJ2-7; D assignment may be TRBD1 or TRBD2 (5 bases each). The germline gives CDR1 MNHEY, CDR2 SMNVEV (reference sequence). This CDR3 has 12 amino acids. Trimming left V 11 bases short and J 5 bases short, with 16 bases between. The CDR3 region is CAGLGEGHEQYF. The CDR3 nucleotides are TGTGCCGGGCTGGGGGAAGGGCACGAGCAGTACTTC.

The rearrangement joins TRBV10-3 to TRBJ2-2; no clear D gene. In germline, CDR1 is ENHRY, CDR2 SYGVKD. Trimming stripped 3 bases from V and 1 base from J, with 9 bases between. This CDR3 has 15 amino acids. DNA for the CDR3: TGTGCCATCAGTGACCGATCTAAGAACACCGGGGAGCTGTTTTTT. Its translation: CAISDRSKNTGELFF.

The chain has TRBV10-1 and TRBJ2-3, with 9 positions matching TRBD1. Germline V gene lookup returns CDR1 WNHNN and CDR2 SYGVQD (reference sequence). The CDR3 spans 17 residues. The trim removed 1 base at V and 1 base at J, leaving 6 bases unmatched. Written as DNA, the CDR3 is TGCGCCAGCAGTGAGTTCGACAGGGGGTTACGCACAGATACGCAGTATTTT. This codes for CASSEFDRGLRTDTQYF.

The genes are TRBV30 and TRBJ2-2; no definite D call. CDR3 length: 15 amino acids. Germline values: CDR1 GTSNPN, CDR2 SVGIG (reference sequence). V was pared by 0 bases and J by 6 bases, with 14 bases between. The CDR3: CAWSVSILVAGELFF. The DNA of the CDR3 is TGTGCCTGGAGTGTCTCAATCCTCGTCGCCGGGGAGCTGTTTTTT.

This clone came up once. The rearrangement joins TRBV7-9 to TRBJ2-5; D remains ambiguous. The V and J ends lost 0 bases and 2 bases respectively, with 4 bases between them. Germline assignment: CDR1 SEHNR and CDR2 FQNEAQ (reference sequence). This CDR3 is built from 13 residues. CDR3 DNA: TGTGCCAGCAGCTTAGCACAGCAAGAGACCCAGTACTTC. Translation gives CASSLAQQETQYF. The full variable domain, completed using reference TRBV7-9 and TRBJ2-5, is DTGVSQNPRHKITKRGQNVTFRCDPISEHNRLYWYRQTLGQGPEFLTYFQNEAQLEKSRLLSDRFSAERPKGSFSTLEIQRTEQGDSAMYLCASSLAQQETQYFGPGTRLLVL.

This chain uses TRBV2 with TRBJ2-1; TRBD1 agrees at 10 bases. The junction had 16 bases not matched to a gene; V was cut back by 8 bases and J by 3 bases. Germline CDR1 reads SNHLY; CDR2 reads FYNNEI. The CDR3 spans 18 residues. CDR3 sequence: CASARHRDRGGIYNEQFF. The CDR3 DNA reads TGTGCCAGCGCTAGACACCGGGACAGGGGCGGTATCTACAATGAGCAGTTCTTC.

The rearrangement joins TRBV30 to TRBJ2-7; a weak D match, TRBD1 (5 bases). This CDR3 has 17 residues. Trimming removed 0 bases from V and 0 bases from J, with 18 bases in between. Germline CDR1 is GTSNPN and CDR2 is SVGIG (reference sequence). The CDR3 is CAWSVLRRTRDSYEQYF. For the CDR3, the DNA is TGTGCCTGGAGTGTCTTGCGCCGGACAAGGGACTCCTACGAGCAGTACTTC.

In the case of this clone: Its ends do not fully match the called genes, so a read error is possible. The rearrangement links TRBV10-3 to TRBJ1-6; D ambiguous. The CDR3 covers 16 residues. The germline V gene has CDR1 ENHRY and CDR2 SYGVKD. CDR3 nucleotides: TGTGCCATCGGTGACCCCACTAAGGCGTCATATTCACCCCTCCACTTT. This gives the protein CAIGDPTKASYSPLHF.

V gene TRBV30 combines with J gene TRBJ2-7; D not resolved. Trimming stripped 0 bases from V and 7 bases from J, with 7 bases between. The CDR3 sequence is 11 residues long. Germline values: CDR1 GTSNPN, CDR2 SVGIG (reference sequence). The CDR3 DNA reads TGTGCCTGGAGTGTAGTGGAGGAGCAGTACTTC. Protein sequence: CAWSVVEEQYF.

Here the CDR3 reads CASSLTTGNTIYF. In DNA form, the CDR3 reads TGCGCCAGCAGCTTGACTACGGGAAACACCATATATTTT. The chain uses TRBV5-1 and TRBJ1-3; no firm D call. CDR3 length: 13 residues. Looked up from germline, CDR1 is SGHRS and CDR2 is YFSETQ. Trimming stripped 1 base from V and 4 bases from J, with 6 bases between.

The CDR3 nucleotides are TGTGCCAGCAGCCAAGAAGGGGGCTGGCCACCGGATACGCAGTATTTT. Amino acids: CASSQEGGWPPDTQYF. The chain has TRBV4-2 and TRBJ2-3, with TRBD1 identical over 7 bases. V trimming: 0 bases; J trimming: 6 bases; junction bases outside the gene matches: 9. Per germline, CDR1 LGHNA and CDR2 YNFKEQ. The CDR3 extends over 16 amino acids.

The rearrangement uses TRBV15 and TRBJ2-1, with unresolved D. Germline V gene data show CDR1 as LNHNV and CDR2 as YYDKDF (reference sequence). V shed 0 bases and J shed 2 bases, with 11 bases lying between them. The CDR3 has 16 amino acids. This CDR3 reads CATSRDFGQTYNEQFF. In DNA form, the CDR3 reads TGTGCCACCAGCAGAGATTTCGGCCAGACCTACAATGAGCAGTTCTTC.